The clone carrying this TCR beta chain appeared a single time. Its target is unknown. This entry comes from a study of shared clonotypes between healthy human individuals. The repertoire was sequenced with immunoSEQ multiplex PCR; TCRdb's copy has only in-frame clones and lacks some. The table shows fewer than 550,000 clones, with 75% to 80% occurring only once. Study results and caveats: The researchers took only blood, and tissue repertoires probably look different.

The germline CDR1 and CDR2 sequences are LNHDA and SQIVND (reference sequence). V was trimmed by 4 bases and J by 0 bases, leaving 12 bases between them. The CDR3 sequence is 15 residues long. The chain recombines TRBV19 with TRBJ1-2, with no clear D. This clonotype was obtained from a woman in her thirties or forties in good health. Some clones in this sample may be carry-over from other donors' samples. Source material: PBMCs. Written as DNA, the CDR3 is TGTGCCAGTAGTAGCAAGGGTACGGCTAACTATGGCTACACCTTC. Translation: CASSSKGTANYGYTF.